This TCR beta chain comes out of a study of T cell changes during pregnancy in multiple sclerosis (dated by TCRdb to the late 2010s). In terms of the full investigation: The study examined how the T cell repertoire changed over the course of pregnancy in women with multiple sclerosis.

At the junction V is shortened by 0 bases and J by 0 bases, with 7 bases in between. The CDR3 numbers 15 residues from cysteine through phenylalanine. CDR3 DNA only is kept here, 45 bases in frame from base 1. The germline V gene sets CDR1 to SGHRS and CDR2 to YFSETQ. The library came from the immunoSEQ multiplex PCR assay. TCRdb limited this immuneACCESS table to in-frame rearrangements with V and J called. A share of clones is missing; checked studies link under half to unresolved V genes, and the rest is unexplained. The table for this sample lists 50,000 to 60,000 clones; 85% to 95% of them were counted only once. About 0.24% of the sample is in the top ten clones. To note about this clone: It has no known antigen specificity. Base quality data are lacking; no much larger clone is found one base away.

The receptor was isolated from a female donor with multiple sclerosis, enrolled in a pregnancy study. This material consisted of CD4+ T cells from peripheral blood mononuclear cells, taken in the second trimester of pregnancy. The sequence is built from TRBV5-1 and TRBJ2-1, with an unclear D gene assignment. The nucleotides are TGCGCCAGCAGCTTGGTAGAGAGCTCCTACAATGAGCAGTTCTTC. Protein translation: CASSLVESSYNEQFF.